This section outlines one TCR beta chain sequence together with its context. The antigen remains unidentified. The data were taken from a study of blood T cells in healthy people across ages. Study-level points and caveats: Older individuals had lower TCR beta diversity per million T cells (the decline was roughly linear). Shifts in expanded clonotypes may have been confounded by donor CMV status, which was unknown.

The use of a sample-barcoded 5' primer and a J-beta primer mix characterized a second PCR of 7 to 11 cycles. TCRdb reprocessed the 5' RACE reads via MiXCR and lists one record per CDR3 protein. Seen here are 1.8 million or so distinct CDR3 sequences, 39% observed once, and the top ten hold more than 20%. The germline V gene has CDR1 LGHNT and CDR2 FRNRAP. V gave up 6 bases and J gave up 10 bases; unmatched junction bases: 11. The CDR3 totals 14 residues. Per sample, extraction of total RNA gave at least 5.5 micrograms in every case. The material sequenced was blood. The clonotype originates from a human donor in good health. V is TRBV12-5 and J is TRBJ2-3; TRBD1 aligns across 9 bases. The CDR3 DNA follows: TGTGCTAGTGGGAGGACAGGGGAACGGTCGGCGCAGTATTTT. It yields the protein CASGRTGERSAQYF. Drawing the rest from reference TRBV12-5 and TRBJ2-3, the complete variable domain is DARVTQTPRHKVTEMGQEVTMRCQPILGHNTVFWYRQTMMQGLELLAYFRNRAPLDDSGMPKDRFSAEMPDATLATLKIQPSEPRDSAVYFCASGRTGERSAQYFGPGTRLTVL.